The clone carrying this T cell receptor (beta chain) occurred a few times. The antigen is not known. The data originate from a study of T-cell reconstitution after alpha-beta-depleted transplantation in children. Study-wide findings and caveats: From surviving recipient T cells and thymic progenitors came the high day-60 TCRbeta diversity observed in some patients. Most T-cell counts and diversity one year after the transplant came from T cells that were newly produced. There were reportedly several hundred expanded graft clones from which alpha-beta T cells came about two months after transplant.

Researchers prepared the TCRbeta library using unique molecular identifiers, the study reports. MiXCR, applied by TCRdb to the PCR reads, yields one record per CDR3 protein. Of fewer than 400,000 distinct CDR3 sequences in the sample, around 25% were seen once. CDR3 size: 16 residues. Trimming cost V 1 base and J 1 base, with 14 bases left between them. CDR1 is SGHRS, CDR2 YFSETQ, per germline. This TCR was sampled from a male patient between 5 and 17 years old who had a stem cell transplant for acute lymphoblastic leukemia, so the T cells may come from the graft donor. The sequences come from PBMCs, mostly from graft donor cells, collected 180 days after TCRalphabeta/CD19-depleted stem cell transplant. The chain carries TRBV5-1 and TRBJ1-1, with D hard to call. The CDR3 nucleotides are TGCGCCAGCAGCTTGCCCAGCCAAAGCCCGAACACTGAAGCTTTCTTT. Translation gives CASSLPSQSPNTEAFF.